Detailed here is one T cell receptor (beta chain). This entry comes from a study of shared clonotypes between healthy human individuals. Germline V CDR1 and CDR2: KGHSH, LQKENI. There are 14 residues in the CDR3. The ends lost 2 bases at V and 5 bases at J; junction bases unmatched: 5. Original data processing: There were no quality scores in the junction-only immunoSEQ sequences, so filtering differed. Data came from immunoSEQ multiplex PCR; TCRdb stores just in-frame clones and leaves some out. V and J calls plus clone size are reproduced from that table; the DNA served to infer D and trimming. The sample includes some 490,000 clones, 65% to 85% seen only once; the top ten take about an eighth.

The sequenced sample was PBMCs. The receptor was derived from a woman aged 40 to 50 in good health. Some clones in this sample may be carry-over from other donors' samples. The chain joins TRBV18 to TRBJ1-2; 7 bases are shared with TRBD1. The CDR3 coding sequence is TGTGCCAGCTCACCATCGGGACAGACTTATGGCTACACCTTC. This translates into CASSPSGQTYGYTF. Together with reference TRBV18 and TRBJ1-2, the CDR3 gives the full variable domain: NAGVMQNPRHLVRRRGQEARLRCSPMKGHSHVYWYRQLPEEGLKFMVYLQKENIIDESGMPKERFSAEFPKEGPSILRIQQVVRGDSAAYFCASSPSGQTYGYTFGSGTRLTVV.